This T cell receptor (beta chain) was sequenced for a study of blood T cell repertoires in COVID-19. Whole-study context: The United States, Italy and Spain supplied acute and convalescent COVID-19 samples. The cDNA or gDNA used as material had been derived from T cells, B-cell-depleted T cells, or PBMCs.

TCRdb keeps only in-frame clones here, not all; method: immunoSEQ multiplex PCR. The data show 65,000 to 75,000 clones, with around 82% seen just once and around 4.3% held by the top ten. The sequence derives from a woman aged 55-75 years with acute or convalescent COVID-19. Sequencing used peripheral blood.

Here the CDR3 reads CASSVSRETGNTIYF. CDR3 DNA sequence: TGTGCCAGTAGTGTTTCCAGGGAAACTGGAAACACCATATATTTT. The chain is built from TRBV19 and TRBJ1-3; TRBD1 might be the D (5 bases). Germline CDR1 is LNHDA and CDR2 is SQIVND (reference sequence). V lost 5 bases and J 2 bases, leaving 13 bases between the germline ends. There are 15 residues in the CDR3.